This T cell receptor beta chain was sequenced for a study of blood T cell repertoires in COVID-19. TCRdb's table, derived via immunoSEQ multiplex PCR, lists solely in-frame clones and lacks some. The repertoire includes 380,000 or so clones, 75% to 90% of them detected once, and about 7.1% sits in the top ten. V was pared by 3 bases and J by 5 bases, with 16 bases between. CDR3 size: 15 residues. Germline assignment: CDR1 MGHDK and CDR2 SYGVNS. This chain links TRBV25-1 with TRBJ2-5, with D possibly matching TRBD2 (6 bases). Specimen: peripheral blood. The TCR was taken from an older woman with COVID-19, enrolled during active disease. The CDR3 sequence is CASSDLKTGGETQYF. DNA of the CDR3: TGTGCCAGCAGTGATCTAAAGACTGGGGGGGAGACCCAGTACTTC.